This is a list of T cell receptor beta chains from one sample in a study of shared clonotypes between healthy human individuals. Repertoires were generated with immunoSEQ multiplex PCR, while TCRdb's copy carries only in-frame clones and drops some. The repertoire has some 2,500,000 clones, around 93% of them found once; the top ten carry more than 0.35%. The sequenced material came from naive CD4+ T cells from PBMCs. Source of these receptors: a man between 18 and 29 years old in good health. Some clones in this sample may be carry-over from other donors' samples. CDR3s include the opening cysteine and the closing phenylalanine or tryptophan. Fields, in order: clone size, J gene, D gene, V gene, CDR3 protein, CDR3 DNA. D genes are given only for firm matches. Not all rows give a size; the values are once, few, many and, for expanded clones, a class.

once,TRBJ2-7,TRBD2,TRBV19,CASSIRRGGEQYF,TGTGCCAGTAGTATCCGGCGGGGGGGCGAGCAGTACTTC
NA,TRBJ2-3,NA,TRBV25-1,CASTEGESTDTQYF,TGTGCCAGCACCGAGGGGGAGTCCACAGATACGCAGTATTTT
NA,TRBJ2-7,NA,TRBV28,CASSQGSGEQYF,TGTGCCAGCTCGCAGGGGTCAGGCGAGCAGTACTTC
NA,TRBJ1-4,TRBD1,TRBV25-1,CASSDPRQGDEQLFF,TGTGCCAGCAGTGACCCTAGACAGGGGGATGAACAACTGTTTTTT
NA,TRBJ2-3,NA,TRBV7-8,CASSLAQLADTQYF,TGTGCCAGCAGCTTAGCCCAGCTAGCAGATACGCAGTATTTT
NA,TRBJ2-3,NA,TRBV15,CATSRDLPDTQYF,TGTGCCACCAGCAGAGATCTGCCAGATACGCAGTATTTT
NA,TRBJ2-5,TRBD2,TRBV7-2,CASSPGGREQETQYF,TGTGCCAGCAGCCCGGGGGGGCGGGAGCAAGAGACCCAGTACTTC
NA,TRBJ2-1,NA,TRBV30,CAWRPAYYEQFF,TGTGCCTGGCGCCCGGCGTACTATGAGCAGTTCTTC
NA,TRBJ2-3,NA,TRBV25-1,CASSEGGIMADTQYF,TGTGCCAGCAGTGAAGGGGGAATAATGGCAGATACGCAGTATTTT
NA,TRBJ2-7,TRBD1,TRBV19,CASTPTTGTVYEQYF,TGTGCCAGTACCCCGACGACAGGGACAGTCTACGAGCAGTACTTC
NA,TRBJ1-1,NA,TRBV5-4,CASSLGAGTRTEAFF,TGTGCCAGCAGCTTGGGTGCGGGGACTCGCACTGAAGCTTTCTTT
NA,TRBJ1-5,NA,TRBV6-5,CASSYSGSNQPQHF,TGTGCCAGCAGTTACTCGGGGAGCAATCAGCCCCAGCATTTT
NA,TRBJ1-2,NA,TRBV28,CASNSPRGSRANYGYTF,TGTGCCAGCAACTCCCCACGGGGGTCCAGAGCTAACTATGGCTACACCTTC
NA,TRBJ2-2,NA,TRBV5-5,CASSSGQNTGELFF,TGTGCCAGCAGCTCGGGACAGAACACCGGGGAGCTGTTTTTT
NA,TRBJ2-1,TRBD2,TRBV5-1,CASSAHGLAGVYNEQFF,TGCGCCAGCAGCGCGCACGGACTAGCGGGAGTTTACAATGAGCAGTTCTTC
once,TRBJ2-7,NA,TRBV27,CASSSPSTQSYEQYF,TGTGCCAGCAGTTCACCCTCGACACAATCCTACGAGCAGTACTTC
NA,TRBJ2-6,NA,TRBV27,CASRSPSSGANVLTF,TGTGCCAGCCGATCACCTTCCTCTGGGGCCAACGTCCTGACTTTC
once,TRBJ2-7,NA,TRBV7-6,CASSFRTESYEQYF,TGTGCCAGCAGCTTCCGGACGGAGTCCTACGAGCAGTACTTC
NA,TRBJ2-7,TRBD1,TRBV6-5,CASSYQDRGRSEQYF,TGTGCCAGCAGTTACCAGGACAGGGGTAGGAGCGAGCAGTACTTC
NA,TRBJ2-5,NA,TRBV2,CASSESGPGAQYF,TGTGCCAGCAGTGAATCGGGCCCAGGGGCCCAGTACTTC
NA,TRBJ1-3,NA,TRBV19,CASSILETGTSGNTIYF,TGTGCCAGTAGTATCCTTGAGACAGGTACCTCTGGAAACACCATATATTTT
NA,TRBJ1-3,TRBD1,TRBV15,CATSSDRVSGNTIYF,TGTGCCACCAGCTCAGACAGGGTCTCTGGAAACACCATATATTTT
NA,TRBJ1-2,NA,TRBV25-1,CASSIHGIQEGYTF,TGTGCCAGCAGTATACACGGGATCCAAGAGGGCTACACCTTC
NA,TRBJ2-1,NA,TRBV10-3,CAIRRDVSYNEQFF,TGTGCCATCAGGAGGGACGTAAGCTACAATGAGCAGTTCTTC
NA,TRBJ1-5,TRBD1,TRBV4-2,CASSHNRGDQPQHF,TGTGCCAGCAGCCACAACAGGGGGGATCAGCCCCAGCATTTT
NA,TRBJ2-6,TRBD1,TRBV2,CASSTGVSGANVLTF,TGTGCCAGCAGTACAGGGGTAAGCGGGGCCAACGTCCTGACTTTC
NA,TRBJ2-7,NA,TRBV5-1,CASSLVGFGDEQYF,TGCGCCAGCAGCTTGGTGGGTTTTGGGGACGAGCAGTACTTC
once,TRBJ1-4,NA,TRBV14,CASSRKGFGEKLFF,TGTGCCAGCAGCCGGAAGGGCTTTGGGGAAAAACTGTTTTTT
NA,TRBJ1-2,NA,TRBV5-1,CASSPDIDYGYTF,TGCGCCAGCAGCCCCGACATTGACTATGGCTACACCTTC
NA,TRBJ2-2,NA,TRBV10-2,CASSDGPIWDTGELFF,TGCGCCAGCAGTGACGGTCCCATTTGGGACACCGGGGAGCTGTTTTTT
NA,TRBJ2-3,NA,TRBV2,CASAPRGHSKNTQYF,TGTGCCAGCGCCCCCCGGGGGCATTCCAAGAATACGCAGTATTTT
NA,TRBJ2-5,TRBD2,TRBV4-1,CASSQGTSGETQYF,TGCGCCAGCAGCCAGGGGACTAGCGGAGAGACCCAGTACTTC
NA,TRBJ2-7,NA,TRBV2,CAGGRFYEQYF,TGTGCCGGCGGTCGGTTCTACGAGCAGTACTTC
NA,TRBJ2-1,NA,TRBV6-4,CASSDSPRSYNEQFF,TGTGCCAGCAGTGACTCCCCCAGGAGCTACAATGAGCAGTTCTTC
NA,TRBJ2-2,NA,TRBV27,CASRLWRAGGTGELFF,TGTGCCAGCAGACTTTGGAGGGCCGGTGGCACCGGGGAGCTGTTTTTT
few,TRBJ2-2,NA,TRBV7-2,CASSLEVGELFF,TGTGCCAGCAGCTTAGAGGTGGGGGAGCTGTTTTTT
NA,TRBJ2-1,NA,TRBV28,CASSTLRVSYNEQFF,TGTGCCAGCAGTACACTCAGGGTCTCCTACAATGAGCAGTTCTTC
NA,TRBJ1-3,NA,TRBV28,CASSIISGNTIYF,TGTGCCAGCAGTATTATCTCTGGAAACACCATATATTTT
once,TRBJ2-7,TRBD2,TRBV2,CASRFNSGSAYEQYF,TGTGCCAGCCGATTTAATAGCGGGAGCGCCTACGAGCAGTACTTC
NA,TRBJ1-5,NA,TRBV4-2,CASSQVAGSNQPQHF,TGTGCCAGCAGCCAAGTGGCGGGGAGCAATCAGCCCCAGCATTTT
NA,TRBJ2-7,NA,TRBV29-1,CSVLRVHSYEQYF,TGCAGCGTGCTGAGGGTCCACTCCTACGAGCAGTACTTC
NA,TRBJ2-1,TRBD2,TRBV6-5,CASSYRTSGADNEQFF,TGTGCCAGCAGTTACAGGACTAGCGGGGCTGACAATGAGCAGTTCTTC
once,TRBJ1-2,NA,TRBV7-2,CASSLVGWEAGYTF,TGTGCCAGCAGCTTAGTTGGCTGGGAGGCTGGCTACACCTTC
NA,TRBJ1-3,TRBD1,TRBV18,CASSPTGTGGNTIYF,TGTGCCAGCTCACCCACCGGGACAGGCGGAAACACCATATATTTT
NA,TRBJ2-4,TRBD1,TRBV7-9,CASSPGTGGLYIQYF,TGTGCCAGCAGCCCCGGGACAGGTGGCCTTTACATTCAGTACTTC
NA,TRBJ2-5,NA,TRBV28,CASSLYGSPETQYF,TGTGCCAGCAGTTTATACGGGAGTCCGGAGACCCAGTACTTC
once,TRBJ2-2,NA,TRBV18,CASSGVPNTGELFF,TGTGCCAGCTCAGGGGTCCCGAACACCGGGGAGCTGTTTTTT
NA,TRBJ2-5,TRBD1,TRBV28,CASTTHGGQGPLYF,TGTGCCAGCACAACTCATGGGGGACAGGGCCCCCTATACTTC
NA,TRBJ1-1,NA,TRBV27,CASSLMGGGQAFF,TGTGCCAGCAGTTTAATGGGAGGAGGTCAGGCTTTCTTT
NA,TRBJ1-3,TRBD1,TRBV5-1,CASSIRTGGGNTIYF,TGCGCCAGCTCAATTCGGACAGGGGGTGGAAACACCATATATTTT
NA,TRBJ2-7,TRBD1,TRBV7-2,CASSLDRDRGYNEQYF,TGTGCCAGCAGCCTCGACCGGGACAGGGGGTATAACGAGCAGTACTTC
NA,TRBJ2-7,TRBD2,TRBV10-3,CAIAPSGGRYEQYF,TGCGCCATCGCCCCCTCGGGCGGGAGGTACGAGCAGTACTTC
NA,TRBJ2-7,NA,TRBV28,CASSGRHYSYEQYF,TGTGCCAGCAGCGGTCGACACTACTCCTACGAGCAGTACTTC
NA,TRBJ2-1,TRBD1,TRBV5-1,CASSPGQEYNEQFF,TGCGCCAGCAGTCCGGGACAGGAGTACAATGAGCAGTTCTTC
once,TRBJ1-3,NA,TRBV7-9,CASSGLGWGNTIYF,TGTGCCAGCAGCGGCTTAGGATGGGGAAACACCATATATTTT